Following are 30 T cell receptor beta chains from one sample sequenced in a study of graft-versus-host responses after intestinal transplantation. TCRdb's copy holds only in-frame clones and misses some; the assay was immunoSEQ multiplex PCR. This table holds about 59,000 clones, around 93% found once. These receptors have no identified antigens. The input for sequencing was unstimulated CD4+ T cells sorted from spleen or lymph node cells, taken before transplant. These receptors all stem from a human donor who was the organ donor for an intestinal transplant.

The V call is TRBV12-5, the J call TRBJ1-3, with no clear D. Trimming shortened V by 1 base and J by 8 bases, and 9 bases separated the two germline ends. This CDR3 region has 13 residues. CDR1 and CDR2 (germline): LGHNT, FRNRAP. The CDR3 reads CASGLAGSDTIYF. The CDR3 nucleotides read TGTGCTAGTGGTTTGGCCGGATCCGACACCATATATTTT.

The V gene is TRBV9, the J gene TRBJ2-6, with D perhaps matching TRBD2 (5 bases). Trimming pared 0 bases from V and 5 bases from J, leaving 9 bases between. CDR3 length: 15 residues. Germline loops: CDR1 SGDLS, CDR2 YYNGEE. The CDR3 is CASSVVGGRANVLTF. CDR3 DNA sequence: TGTGCCAGCAGCGTAGTTGGAGGTCGGGCCAACGTCCTGACTTTC. The variable domain in full, completed from reference TRBV9 and TRBJ2-6, reads DSGVTQTPKHLITATGQRVTLRCSPRSGDLSVYWYQQSLDQGLQFLIQYYNGEERAKGNILERFSAQQFPDLHSELNLSSLELGDSALYFCASSVVGGRANVLTFGAGSRLTVL.

This chain connects TRBV11-2 to TRBJ2-3; tentatively, D is TRBD1 (5 bases). Trimming stripped 7 bases from V and 0 bases from J, with 11 bases between. Germline V gene data show CDR1 as SGHAT and CDR2 as FQNNGV. This CDR3 region has 14 residues. CDR3 in DNA: TGTGCCAGCATGGGGCTACTGAGCACAGATACGCAGTATTTT. Its translation: CASMGLLSTDTQYF.

The chain joins TRBV29-1 to TRBJ1-5; tentatively, D is TRBD1 (6 bases). V was cut by 4 bases and J by 5 bases, with 15 bases left in between. The CDR3 spans 14 residues. The germline gives CDR1 SQVTM, CDR2 ANQGSEA. This CDR3 is CSVAFRGAHQPQHF. CDR3 sequence (DNA): TGCAGCGTTGCCTTTCGGGGGGCTCATCAGCCCCAGCATTTT.

This rearrangement joins TRBV6-1 to TRBJ2-7, with D maybe TRBD1 (5 bases). Germline CDR1 is MNHNS and CDR2 is SASEGT. Trimming took 2 bases from V and 6 from J, leaving 8 bases between them. This CDR3 has 12 amino acids. The CDR3 DNA sequence: TGTGCCAGCAGTGAAAGGGGCGGCGAGCAGTACTTC. Its translation: CASSERGGEQYF.

The chain couples TRBV2 to TRBJ1-4; no clear D gene. Germline CDR1 SNHLY, CDR2 FYNNEI. There are 13 residues in the CDR3. V was shortened by 7 bases and J by 8 bases, with 14 bases between the two germline ends. The CDR3 is CASKASTREKLFF. The CDR3 bases are TGTGCCAGCAAAGCGTCAACGAGGGAAAAACTGTTTTTT.

The chain uses TRBV6-1 and TRBJ2-2; weak D call: TRBD2 (5 bases). This CDR3 contains 15 residues. Germline loops: CDR1 MNHNS, CDR2 SASEGT. The ends were cut back, 4 bases at V and 0 bases at J, with 9 bases in the middle. The CDR3 spells CASSAWRANTGELFF. The CDR3 DNA is TGTGCCAGCAGTGCCTGGCGGGCGAACACCGGGGAGCTGTTTTTT.

This clone came up once. This rearrangement joins TRBV7-6 to TRBJ2-3; D is unclear. Germline V gene sequence: CDR1 SGHVS, CDR2 FNYEAQ. V lost 5 bases and J 3 bases, leaving 15 bases between the germline ends. The CDR3 runs 15 residues. The DNA for the CDR3 is TGTGCCAGCAGCCAACAGATAGGTCCGACAGATACGCAGTATTTT. The encoded protein is CASSQQIGPTDTQYF.

The genes are TRBV4-1 and TRBJ1-2; unclear D gene. Germline CDR1 is MGHRA and CDR2 is YSYEKL. The V end was cut by 0 bases, the J end by 3 bases, with 11 bases between. This CDR3 is 15 amino acids long. For the CDR3, the DNA is TGCGCCAGCAGCCAAGATTACGCAGGAGACTATGGCTACACCTTC. This codes for CASSQDYAGDYGYTF.

The chain has TRBV11-1 and TRBJ2-7, with D possibly TRBD2 on 5 matching bases. The CDR3 has 15 residues. The V gene's germline CDR1 is SGHAT and CDR2 FQDESV (reference sequence). V was clipped by 5 bases and J by 0 bases, with 14 bases between them. CDR3 protein: CASSPPGRGSYEQYF. DNA of the CDR3: TGTGCCAGCAGCCCCCCCGGACGGGGCTCCTACGAGCAGTACTTC.

The chain employs TRBV5-6 and TRBJ1-5; D gene uncertain. Trimming took off 1 base at V and 4 bases at J, with 9 bases between the two ends. Germline CDR1 is SGHDT and CDR2 is YYEEEE. The CDR3 runs to 14 residues. The CDR3 sequence is CASSLWTTNQPQHF. CDR3 DNA: TGTGCCAGCAGCTTGTGGACGACAAATCAGCCCCAGCATTTT.

This clone was seen a single time. The chain carries TRBV6-5 and TRBJ1-6, with D unresolved. Looked up from germline, CDR1 is MNHEY and CDR2 is SVGAGI. The CDR3 is 13 amino acids. V lost 5 bases to trimming and J lost 7 bases, with 9 bases between them. Here the CDR3 reads CASSRPLNSPLHF. CDR3 bases: TGTGCCAGCAGTCGCCCATTGAATTCACCCCTCCACTTT.

This chain uses TRBV6-5 with TRBJ2-5; D perhaps matches TRBD2 (5 bases). V lost 6 bases, J lost 5 bases, and 13 bases lay in between. Germline V gene lookup returns CDR1 MNHEY and CDR2 SVGAGI. The CDR3 is 13 residues long. The CDR3 nucleotides read TGTGCCAGCAGCACCACTAGGTGGGAGACCCAGTACTTC. Translating it yields CASSTTRWETQYF.

The CDR3: CASKEGGPNTEAFF. The CDR3 DNA sequence: TGTGCCAGCAAGGAAGGGGGCCCGAACACTGAAGCTTTCTTT. The chain links TRBV5-4 to TRBJ1-1; the match to TRBD1 covers 7 bases. The germline V gene has CDR1 SGHNT and CDR2 YYREEE (reference sequence). The trim removed 6 bases at V and 1 base at J, leaving 6 bases unmatched. The CDR3 has 14 amino acids.

CDR3 protein: CASSLMGDSYEQYF. The CDR3 DNA follows: TGTGCCAGCAGCTTGATGGGAGACTCCTACGAGCAGTACTTC. The chain links TRBV5-6 to TRBJ2-7; the D gene is possibly TRBD2 (5 bases). The ends were cut back, 1 base at V and 0 bases at J, with 8 bases in the middle. CDR1 and CDR2 from the germline V gene are SGHDT and YYEEEE. The CDR3 loop spans 14 amino acids.

This clone was seen a few times. The V gene is TRBV7-9, the J gene TRBJ1-3; D is possibly TRBD1 (5 bases). This CDR3 has 13 amino acids. Per the germline V gene, CDR1 is SEHNR and CDR2 is FQNEAQ (reference sequence). Trimming stripped 0 bases from V and 7 bases from J, with 7 bases between. The CDR3 loop is CASSLAGANTIYF. The DNA for the CDR3 is TGTGCCAGCAGCTTAGCAGGGGCGAACACCATATATTTT.

This chain links TRBV19 with TRBJ1-1; tentative D call: TRBD1 (5 bases). Trimming cost V 4 bases and J 1 base, with 10 bases left between them. The CDR3 is 14 amino acids. Germline V gene data show CDR1 as LNHDA and CDR2 as SQIVND (reference sequence). The CDR3 nucleotides read TGTGCCAGTAGTACCTCCGACAGGAACACTGAAGCTTTCTTT. This encodes CASSTSDRNTEAFF.

CDR3 sequence (DNA): TGTGCCAGCAGCTTACAAGTTGGGGTCACCCCAAGTGGCTACACCTTC. As protein: CASSLQVGVTPSGYTF. The gene calls are TRBV7-8 and TRBJ1-2; no firm D call. There are 16 residues in the CDR3. V was trimmed by 2 bases and J by 7 bases, leaving 20 bases between them. The germline V gene encodes CDR1 SGHVS and CDR2 FQNEAQ.

This sequence joins TRBV19 and TRBJ1-6; D is perhaps TRBD1 (6 bases). Trimming shortened V by 3 bases and J by 9 bases, and 15 bases separated the two germline ends. There are 15 residues in the CDR3. CDR1 is LNHDA and CDR2 is SQIVND in the germline V gene (reference sequence). The CDR3 DNA sequence: TGTGCCAGTAGTATGAGGGGGGCTTCGGGTTCACCCCTCCACTTT. It is translated as CASSMRGASGSPLHF.

The V and J genes are TRBV2 and TRBJ2-2, with 11 bases matching TRBD2. Germline lookup yields CDR1 SNHLY and CDR2 FYNNEI. The CDR3 length is 14 residues. V lost 6 bases and J lost 6; bases outside the gene matches: 3. The CDR3 region is CASRVAGGPGELFF. CDR3 DNA: TGTGCCAGCAGAGTAGCGGGGGGGCCCGGGGAGCTGTTTTTT.

This chain uses TRBV30 with TRBJ1-5; tentatively, D is TRBD1 (5 bases). The CDR3 runs to 12 residues. CDR1 is GTSNPN, CDR2 SVGIG, per germline (reference sequence). Trimming pared 3 bases from V and 4 bases from J, leaving 7 bases between. CDR3 amino acids: CAWSQGNQPQHF. DNA of the CDR3: TGTGCCTGGAGCCAGGGAAATCAGCCCCAGCATTTT.

The chain has TRBV7-2 and TRBJ2-3; D remains ambiguous. V was shortened by 1 base and J by 2 bases, with 13 bases between the two germline ends. The CDR3 runs 16 residues. The germline V gene has CDR1 SGHTA and CDR2 FQGNSA. The CDR3 loop reads CASSLDSSPFTDTQYF. CDR3 sequence (DNA): TGTGCCAGCAGCTTAGACTCCTCACCCTTCACAGATACGCAGTATTTT.

The chain employs TRBV9 and TRBJ2-2, with a possible D match to TRBD2 (5 bases). The V gene lost 1 base and the J gene lost 3 bases, with 13 bases spanning the gap. This CDR3 has 16 amino acids. In germline, CDR1 is SGDLS, CDR2 YYNGEE. The CDR3 region is CASSVRPSSYTGELFF. CDR3 nucleotide sequence: TGTGCCAGCAGCGTAAGGCCTAGCTCTTACACCGGGGAGCTGTTTTTT.

This rearrangement joins TRBV6-1 to TRBJ2-2, with D perhaps assigned TRBD1 or TRBD2 (5 bases each). Trimming left V 1 base short and J 4 bases short, with 10 bases between. In germline, CDR1 is MNHNS, CDR2 SASEGT. This CDR3 region has 15 residues. CDR3 sequence: CASSEDRGGTGELFF. For the CDR3, the DNA is TGTGCCAGCAGTGAAGACCGGGGCGGCACCGGGGAGCTGTTTTTT.

The chain couples TRBV15 to TRBJ1-2; weak D call: TRBD1 (6 bases). The CDR3 contains 14 residues. The germline V gene encodes CDR1 LNHNV and CDR2 YYDKDF (reference sequence). V was trimmed by 2 bases and J by 3 bases, leaving 10 bases between them. The CDR3 here is CATSRQGRDYGYTF. The CDR3 DNA reads TGTGCCACCAGCAGACAGGGGAGGGACTATGGCTACACCTTC. The full variable domain, in which reference TRBV15 and TRBJ1-2 provide the parts outside the CDR3, is DAMVIQNPRYQVTQFGKPVTLSCSQTLNHNVMYWYQQKSSQAPKLLFHYYDKDFNNEADTPDNFQSRRPNTSFCFLDIRSPGLGDTAMYLCATSRQGRDYGYTFGSGTRLTVV.

This clone appeared once. V and J are TRBV7-2 and TRBJ2-2; D gene uncertain. This CDR3 has 11 residues. V was cut by 2 bases and J by 7 bases, with 2 bases left in between. Germline CDR1 and CDR2: SGHTA and FQGNSA. The CDR3 spells CASSLFGELFF. As DNA, the CDR3 is TGTGCCAGCAGCTTATTCGGGGAGCTGTTTTTT.

This chain connects TRBV6-6 to TRBJ2-7; D is unresolved. The length of the CDR3 is 13 residues. CDR1 MNHNY and CDR2 SVGAGI come from the germline V gene (reference sequence). Trimming stripped 0 bases from V and 2 bases from J, with 5 bases between. The DNA of the CDR3 is TGTGCCAGCAGTTACTCGAAAGCCTACGAGCAGTACTTC. Amino acid sequence: CASSYSKAYEQYF.

The V call is TRBV6-6, the J call TRBJ1-2, with D possibly TRBD1 on 6 matching bases. Trimming removed 5 bases from V and 2 bases from J, with 15 bases in between. Germline V gene sequence: CDR1 MNHNY, CDR2 SVGAGI (reference sequence). This CDR3 comprises 15 residues. The CDR3: CASSRTGSRNYGYTF. CDR3 coding DNA: TGTGCCAGCAGTCGCACAGGGAGCCGGAACTATGGCTACACCTTC.

This clone was seen a single time. The rearrangement links TRBV20-1 to TRBJ2-7; no definite D call. The CDR3 has 11 residues. V lost 6 bases and J 0 bases, leaving 6 bases between the germline ends. Germline V CDR1 and CDR2: DFQATT, SNEGSKA (reference sequence). The CDR3 DNA follows: TGCAGTGCGAGAAGCTCCTACGAGCAGTACTTC. This gives the protein CSARSSYEQYF.

This chain joins TRBV7-8 and TRBJ2-5, with 7 bases fitting TRBD1. Unmatched junction bases numbered 3, after V lost 4 bases and J lost 4 bases. From germline, CDR1 is SGHVS and CDR2 FQNEAQ. The CDR3 length is 13 residues. In nucleotides, the CDR3 is TGTGCCAGCAGCTCAAGGGGGCGAGAGACCCAGTACTTC. Translated, it gives CASSSRGRETQYF.